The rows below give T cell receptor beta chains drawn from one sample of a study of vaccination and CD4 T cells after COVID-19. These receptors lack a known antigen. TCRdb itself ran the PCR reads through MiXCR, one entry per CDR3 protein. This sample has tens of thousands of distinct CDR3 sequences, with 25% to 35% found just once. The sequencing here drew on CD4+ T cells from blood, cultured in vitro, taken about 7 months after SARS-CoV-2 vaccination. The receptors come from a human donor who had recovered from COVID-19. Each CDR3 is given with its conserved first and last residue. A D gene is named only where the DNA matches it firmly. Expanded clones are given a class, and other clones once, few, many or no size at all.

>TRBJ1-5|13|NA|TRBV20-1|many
CSARVDSYQPQHF
TGCAGTGCTAGAGTGGACAGCTATCAGCCCCAGCATTTT
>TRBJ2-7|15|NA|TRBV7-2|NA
CASSQGLLSSYEQYF
TGTGCCAGCAGCCAGGGACTCTTGAGCTCCTACGAGCAGTACTTC
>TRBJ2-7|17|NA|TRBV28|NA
CASSLSLAPFQGYEQYF
TGTGCCAGCAGTTTATCCCTCGCCCCCTTCCAGGGTTACGAGCAGTACTTC
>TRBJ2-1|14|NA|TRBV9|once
CASSVEGSYNEQFF
TGTGCCAGCAGCGTGGAGGGCTCCTACAATGAGCAGTTCTTC
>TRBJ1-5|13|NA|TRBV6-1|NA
CASRELTGQPQHF
TGTGCCAGCAGGGAGTTGACGGGCCAGCCCCAGCATTTT
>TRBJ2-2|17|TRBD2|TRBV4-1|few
CASSQVGREGFTGELFF
TGCGCCAGCAGCCAAGTAGGACGGGAGGGATTCACCGGGGAGCTGTTTTTT
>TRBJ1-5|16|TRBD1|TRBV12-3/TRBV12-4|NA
CASSPTGTGGNQPQHF
TGTGCCAGCAGCCCTACCGGGACAGGGGGCAATCAGCCCCAGCATTTT
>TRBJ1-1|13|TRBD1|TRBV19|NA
CASEGQGNTEAFF
TGTGCCAGTGAGGGACAGGGGAACACTGAAGCTTTCTTT
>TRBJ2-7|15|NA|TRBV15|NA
CATSRDRTASYEQYF
TGTGCCACCAGCAGAGACCGGACAGCCTCCTACGAGCAGTACTTC
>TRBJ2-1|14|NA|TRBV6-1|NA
CASSVPGAVGEQFF
TGTGCCAGCAGTGTTCCGGGGGCGGTCGGTGAGCAGTTCTTC
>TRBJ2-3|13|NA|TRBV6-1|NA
CASSRTPWDTQYF
TGTGCCAGCAGCCGAACCCCATGGGATACGCAGTATTTT
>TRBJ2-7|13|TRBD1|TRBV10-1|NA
CASSDGQGGEQYF
TGCGCCAGCAGTGACGGACAGGGAGGCGAGCAGTACTTC
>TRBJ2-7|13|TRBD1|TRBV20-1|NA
CSAGTVDTYEQYF
TGCAGTGCTGGGACAGTTGATACCTACGAGCAGTACTTC
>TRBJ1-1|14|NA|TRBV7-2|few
CASSLYRMNTEAFF
TGTGCCAGCAGCTTATACAGGATGAACACTGAAGCTTTCTTT
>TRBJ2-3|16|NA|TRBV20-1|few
CSARHIVVRSTDTQYF
TGCAGTGCTAGACACATAGTAGTTAGGAGCACAGATACGCAGTATTTT
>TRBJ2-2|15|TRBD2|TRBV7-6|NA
CASSSSGRNTGELFF
TGTGCCAGCAGCTCTAGCGGGAGGAACACCGGGGAGCTGTTTTTT
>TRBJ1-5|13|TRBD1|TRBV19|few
CASSQGARQPQHF
TGTGCCAGTAGTCAGGGGGCGAGACAGCCCCAGCATTTT
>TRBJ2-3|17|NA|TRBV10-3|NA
CATSHGRAPLNTDTQYF
TGTGCCACGTCTCACGGGAGAGCTCCTTTGAACACAGATACGCAGTATTTT
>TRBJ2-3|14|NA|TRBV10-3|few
CAIRETTSTDTQYF
TGTGCCATCAGGGAAACAACTAGCACAGATACGCAGTATTTT
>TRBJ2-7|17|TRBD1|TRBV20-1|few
CSATSGTAQPLSYEQYF
TGCAGTGCGACGTCGGGGACAGCACAGCCACTCTCCTACGAGCAGTACTTC
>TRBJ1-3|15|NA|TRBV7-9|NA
CASSSNRAPGNTIYF
TGTGCCAGCAGCTCGAACAGGGCCCCTGGAAACACCATATATTTT
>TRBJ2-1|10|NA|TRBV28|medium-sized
CATKDNEQFF
TGTGCCACGAAAGACAATGAGCAGTTCTTC
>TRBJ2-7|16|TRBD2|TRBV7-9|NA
CASSQLTSGGFYEQYF
TGTGCCAGCAGCCAGCTAACTAGCGGGGGATTCTACGAGCAGTACTTC
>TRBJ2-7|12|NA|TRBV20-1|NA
CSHRSVTYEQYF
TGCAGCCACCGGTCTGTTACCTACGAGCAGTACTTC
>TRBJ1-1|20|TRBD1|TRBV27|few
CASSSPSRVDRGFTDTEAFF
TGTGCCAGCAGTTCCCCCTCCCGGGTGGACAGGGGTTTCACGGACACTGAAGCTTTCTTT
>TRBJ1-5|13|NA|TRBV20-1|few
CSARFQLNQPQHF
TGCAGTGCTAGGTTCCAGCTCAATCAGCCCCAGCATTTT
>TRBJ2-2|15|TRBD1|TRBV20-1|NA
CSARPGTVNTGELFF
TGCAGTGCTAGACCCGGGACAGTGAACACCGGGGAGCTGTTTTTT
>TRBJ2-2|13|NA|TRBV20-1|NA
CSARDPEAGELFF
TGCAGTGCTAGAGATCCGGAGGCCGGGGAGCTGTTTTTT
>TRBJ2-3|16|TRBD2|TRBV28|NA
CASSFGAGGTTDTQYF
TGTGCCAGCAGTTTCGGAGCGGGAGGGACCACAGATACGCAGTATTTT
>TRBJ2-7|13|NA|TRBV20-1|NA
CSAKGRNPYGQYF
TGCAGTGCTAAGGGGCGGAACCCCTACGGGCAGTACTTC
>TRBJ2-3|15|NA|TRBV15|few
CATRMWEASTDTQYF
TGTGCCACCCGTATGTGGGAAGCTAGCACAGATACGCAGTATTTT
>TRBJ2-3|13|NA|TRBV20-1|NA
CSARDGRGDTQYF
TGCAGTGCTAGGGATGGGAGAGGGGATACGCAGTATTTT
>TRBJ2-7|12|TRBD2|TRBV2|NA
CASNLAGNEQYF
TGTGCCAGCAACCTAGCGGGAAACGAGCAGTACTTC
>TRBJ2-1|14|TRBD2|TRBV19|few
CASTVTSGGNEQFF
TGTGCCAGTACTGTGACTAGCGGTGGGAATGAGCAGTTCTTC
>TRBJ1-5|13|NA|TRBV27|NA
CASSFARGQPQHF
TGTGCCAGCAGTTTCGCCAGAGGTCAGCCCCAGCATTTT
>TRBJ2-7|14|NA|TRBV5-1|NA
CASSLMPASYEQYF
TGCGCCAGCAGCTTGATGCCTGCCTCCTACGAGCAGTACTTC
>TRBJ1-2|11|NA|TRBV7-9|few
CASSIGDGEVF
TGTGCCAGCAGCATAGGGGACGGGGAAGTCTTC
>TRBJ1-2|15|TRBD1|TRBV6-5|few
CASSYNRGPSYGYTF
TGTGCCAGCAGTTACAACAGGGGGCCAAGCTATGGCTACACCTTC
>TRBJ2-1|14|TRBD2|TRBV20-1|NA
CSAHPGTSYNEQFF
TGCAGTGCTCACCCCGGGACTAGCTACAATGAGCAGTTCTTC
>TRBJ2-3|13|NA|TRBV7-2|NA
CASRDALGDTQYF
TGTGCCAGCCGCGACGCCTTGGGGGATACGCAGTATTTT
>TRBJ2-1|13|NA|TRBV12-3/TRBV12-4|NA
CASSLGGWDEQFF
TGTGCCAGCAGTTTGGGGGGCTGGGATGAGCAGTTCTTC